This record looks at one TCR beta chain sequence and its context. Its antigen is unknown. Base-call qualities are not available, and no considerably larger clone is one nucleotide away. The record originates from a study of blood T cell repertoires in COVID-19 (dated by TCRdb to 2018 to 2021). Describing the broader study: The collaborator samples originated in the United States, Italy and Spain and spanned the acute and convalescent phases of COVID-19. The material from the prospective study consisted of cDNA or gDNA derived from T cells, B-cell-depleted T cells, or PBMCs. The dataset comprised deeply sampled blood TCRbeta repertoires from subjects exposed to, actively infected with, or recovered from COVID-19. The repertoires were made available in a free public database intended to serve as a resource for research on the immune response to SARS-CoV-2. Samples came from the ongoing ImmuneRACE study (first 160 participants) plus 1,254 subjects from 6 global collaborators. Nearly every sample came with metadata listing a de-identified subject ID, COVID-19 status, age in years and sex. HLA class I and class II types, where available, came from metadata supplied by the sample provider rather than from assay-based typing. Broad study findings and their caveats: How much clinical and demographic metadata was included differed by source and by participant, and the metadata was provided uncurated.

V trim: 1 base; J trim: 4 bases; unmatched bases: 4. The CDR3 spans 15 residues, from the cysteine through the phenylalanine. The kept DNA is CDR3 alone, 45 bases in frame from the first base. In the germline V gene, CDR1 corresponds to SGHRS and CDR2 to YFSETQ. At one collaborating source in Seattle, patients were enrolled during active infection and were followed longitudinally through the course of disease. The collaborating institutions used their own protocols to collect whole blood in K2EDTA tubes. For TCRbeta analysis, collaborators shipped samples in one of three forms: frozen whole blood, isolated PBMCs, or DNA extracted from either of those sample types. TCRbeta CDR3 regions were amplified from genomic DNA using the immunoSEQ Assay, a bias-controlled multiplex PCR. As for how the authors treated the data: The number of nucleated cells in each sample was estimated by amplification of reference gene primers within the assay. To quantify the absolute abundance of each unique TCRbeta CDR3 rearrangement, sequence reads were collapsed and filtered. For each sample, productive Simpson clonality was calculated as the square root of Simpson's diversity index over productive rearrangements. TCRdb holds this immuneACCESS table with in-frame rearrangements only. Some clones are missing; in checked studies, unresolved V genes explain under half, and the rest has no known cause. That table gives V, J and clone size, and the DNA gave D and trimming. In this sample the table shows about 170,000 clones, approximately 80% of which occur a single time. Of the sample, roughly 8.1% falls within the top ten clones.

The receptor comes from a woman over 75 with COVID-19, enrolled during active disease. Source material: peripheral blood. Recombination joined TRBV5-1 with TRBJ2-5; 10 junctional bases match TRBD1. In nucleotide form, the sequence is TGCGCCAGCAGCTTGAGGGGACAGGGGTTAGAGACCCAGTACTTC. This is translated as CASSLRGQGLETQYF.